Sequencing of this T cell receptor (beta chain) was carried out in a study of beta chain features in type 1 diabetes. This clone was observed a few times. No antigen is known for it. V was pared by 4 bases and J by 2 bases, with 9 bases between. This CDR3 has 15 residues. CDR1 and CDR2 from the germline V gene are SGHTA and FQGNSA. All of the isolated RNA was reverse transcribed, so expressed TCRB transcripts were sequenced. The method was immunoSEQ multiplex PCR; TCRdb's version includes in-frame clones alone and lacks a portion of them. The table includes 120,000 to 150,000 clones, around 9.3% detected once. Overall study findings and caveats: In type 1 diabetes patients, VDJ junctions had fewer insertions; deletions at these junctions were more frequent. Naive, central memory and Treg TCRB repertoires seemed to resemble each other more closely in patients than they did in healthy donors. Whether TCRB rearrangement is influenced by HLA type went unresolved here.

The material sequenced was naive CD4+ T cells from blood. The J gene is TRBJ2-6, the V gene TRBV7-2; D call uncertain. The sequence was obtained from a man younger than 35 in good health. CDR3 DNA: TGTGCCAGCAGCTCCGACATTGCTGGGGCCAACGTCCTGACTTTC. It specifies CASSSDIAGANVLTF.